The sequence of this T cell receptor beta chain was determined in a study of Graves' ophthalmopathy and Graves' hyperthyroidism. Background on the study: Peripheral blood sampling preceded any treatment and occurred at initial diagnosis.

From RNA, the CDR3 regions of TCR beta chains were amplified and sequenced. First-round RT-PCR employed HTBI primers, with a second-round multiplex PCR after it. TCRdb re-analysed the multiplex PCR reads in MiXCR, keeping a single row per CDR3 protein. The data hold 600,000 to 700,000 distinct CDR3 sequences, with approximately 39% observed a single time. CDR1 is SGHKS, CDR2 YYEKEE, per germline (reference sequence). The CDR3 consists of 15 residues. Trimming pared 3 bases from V and 5 bases from J, leaving 17 bases between. The rearrangement uses TRBV5-5 and TRBJ1-2; TRBD1 is a possible D gene (5 bases). Input material: peripheral blood. The source is an adult man with Graves' ophthalmopathy. The DNA of the CDR3 is TGTGCCAGCAGCTCCGCGGGGGGACCTTCTTATGGCTACACCTTC. It encodes CASSSAGGPSYGYTF.